The T cell receptor (beta chain) described here comes from a study of T-cell reconstitution after alpha-beta-depleted transplantation in children. Study outcomes and limitations: After transplant, at about two months, alpha-beta T cells were reportedly derived from several hundred expanded graft clones.

Germline lookup yields CDR1 SGHVS and CDR2 FNYEAQ. The V gene lost 5 bases and the J gene lost 7 bases, with 17 bases spanning the gap. This CDR3 is built from 15 residues. As regards this clonotype: Its target is unknown.

Unique molecular identifiers were incorporated during preparation of the TCRbeta library. TCRdb fed the PCR reads into MiXCR, producing one record per CDR3 protein. The sample records about 900,000 distinct CDR3 sequences, about 29% being singletons. This chain connects TRBV7-6 to TRBJ1-4; TRBD1 might be the D (5 bases). This TCR was recovered from a boy under two years old who had a stem cell transplant for SCID, so the T cells may come from the graft donor. Sample: PBMCs, mostly from graft donor cells, taken 360 days after TCRalphabeta/CD19-depleted stem cell transplant. The CDR3, as DNA: TGTGCCAGCAGCCCAATGGGGGGTGGAGGTGAAAAACTGTTTTTT. Translation gives CASSPMGGGGEKLFF.